The present entry profiles one TCR beta chain with its context. J gave up 1 base and V 3 bases, and 1 base lay outside the gene matches. Germline V gene data show CDR1 as SGHDT and CDR2 as YYEEEE. The CDR3 is 14 amino acids. Researchers ran the PCR with 60 Vbeta and 13 Jbeta primers. Clones were read by immunoSEQ multiplex PCR, and TCRdb kept only the in-frame ones, dropping some. Its table records approximately 110,000 clones. This sample is part of a study of cytomegalovirus exposure and HLA in healthy donors. This receptor was taken from a man aged 40-49 years in good health and CMV-seronegative. J is TRBJ1-3 and V is TRBV5-6; 7 nucleotides line up with TRBD1. Sequences were obtained from PBMCs. The CDR3 loop reads CASSWGQSGNTIYF. The DNA for the CDR3 is TGTGCCAGCAGCTGGGGACAGTCTGGAAACACCATATATTTT.